Listed below are T cell receptor beta chains from one sample, sequenced in a study of graft-versus-host responses after intestinal transplantation. Method: immunoSEQ multiplex PCR; TCRdb's copy keeps in-frame clones and lacks some. The data show about 39,000 clones, 90% to 95% seen once. These receptors lack a known antigen. Sequencing was performed on unstimulated CD8+ T cells sorted from spleen or lymph node cells, taken before transplant. These receptors were taken from a human donor who was the organ donor for an intestinal transplant. Both conserved end residues are part of each CDR3. The D gene is left open where the match is weak.

J gene: TRBJ2-1; V gene: TRBV4-1; D gene: NA; CDR3 protein: CASSQDLAGYNEQFF; CDR3 DNA: TGCGCCAGCAGCCAAGACCTTGCAGGTTACAATGAGCAGTTCTTC
J gene: TRBJ1-2; V gene: TRBV5-4; D gene: NA; CDR3 protein: CASSGGEIYGYTF; CDR3 DNA: TGTGCCAGCAGCGGGGGGGAGATCTATGGCTACACCTTC
J gene: TRBJ1-2; V gene: TRBV29-1; D gene: TRBD1; CDR3 protein: CSSLSGGNYGYTF; CDR3 DNA: TGCAGCTCCCTCTCAGGGGGTAACTATGGCTACACCTTC
J gene: TRBJ2-7; V gene: TRBV5-4; D gene: TRBD1; CDR3 protein: CASSYQGAREQYF; CDR3 DNA: TGTGCCAGCAGCTACCAGGGGGCAAGGGAGCAGTACTTC
J gene: TRBJ2-6; V gene: TRBV27; D gene: NA; CDR3 protein: CASSPLASGANVLTF; CDR3 DNA: TGTGCCAGCAGTCCCCTCGCATCTGGGGCCAACGTCCTGACTTTC
J gene: TRBJ1-3; V gene: TRBV2; D gene: NA; CDR3 protein: CASRGAAPNSGNTIYF; CDR3 DNA: TGTGCCAGCAGGGGAGCAGCACCTAACTCTGGAAACACCATATATTTT
J gene: TRBJ1-1; V gene: TRBV2; D gene: TRBD1; CDR3 protein: CASSDGDRGWVNTEAFF; CDR3 DNA: TGTGCCAGCAGTGATGGGGACAGGGGGTGGGTGAACACTGAAGCTTTCTTT
J gene: TRBJ2-2; V gene: TRBV4-3; D gene: NA; CDR3 protein: CASSQDPQFANTGELFF; CDR3 DNA: TGCGCCAGCAGCCAAGATCCACAGTTCGCGAACACCGGGGAGCTGTTTTTT
J gene: TRBJ2-5; V gene: TRBV5-6; D gene: TRBD2; CDR3 protein: CASSFRLADRQETQYF; CDR3 DNA: TGTGCCAGCAGCTTCAGGCTAGCGGACCGCCAAGAGACCCAGTACTTC
J gene: TRBJ1-2; V gene: TRBV14; D gene: TRBD1; CDR3 protein: CASSRPGQANYGYTF; CDR3 DNA: TGTGCCAGCAGCCGTCCGGGACAGGCTAACTATGGCTACACCTTC
J gene: TRBJ2-1; V gene: TRBV4-3; D gene: NA; CDR3 protein: CASSQDRIYRLNEQFF; CDR3 DNA: TGCGCCAGCAGCCAAGATCGAATTTACAGACTCAATGAGCAGTTCTTC
J gene: TRBJ2-3; V gene: TRBV19; D gene: TRBD2; CDR3 protein: CASSLTSGSTDTQYF; CDR3 DNA: TGTGCCAGTAGCCTTACTAGCGGGAGCACAGATACGCAGTATTTT
J gene: TRBJ1-1; V gene: TRBV27; D gene: NA; CDR3 protein: CASSVHTEAFF; CDR3 DNA: TGTGCCAGCAGTGTACACACTGAAGCTTTCTTT
J gene: TRBJ1-1; V gene: TRBV19; D gene: TRBD1; CDR3 protein: CASSRDRGLMNTEAFF; CDR3 DNA: TGTGCCAGTAGTAGGGACAGGGGGCTGATGAACACTGAAGCTTTCTTT
J gene: TRBJ1-1; V gene: TRBV5-1; D gene: NA; CDR3 protein: CASSLAAELEAFF; CDR3 DNA: TGCGCCAGCAGCTTGGCAGCAGAACTGGAAGCTTTCTTT
J gene: TRBJ2-1; V gene: TRBV13; D gene: NA; CDR3 protein: CASSFINEQFF; CDR3 DNA: TGTGCCAGCAGCTTCATCAATGAGCAGTTCTTC